These 18 T cell receptor beta chains originate from one sample sequenced in a study of Ad26.COV2.S vaccination and SARS-CoV-2 variants. Treatment of the sample: around 19 received Ad26.COV2.S at low or high dose, single or two shots; 5 received placebo; per-sample allocation not given. All samples were drawn on day 63, counting from the first vaccine or placebo injection. Sequencing was performed with immunoSEQ multiplex PCR; in TCRdb, only in-frame clones are kept and a portion is missing. This sample has roughly 320,000 clones; around 87% occur once, and the top ten carry roughly 3.2%. Sequenced material: peripheral blood, taken in a trial of Ad26.COV2.S vaccine versus placebo. Receptor source: a person aged 18-60 years who received the Ad26.COV2.S COVID-19 vaccine or a placebo.

This chain links TRBV7-9 with TRBJ1-1; D is unclear. Germline-derived CDR1 and CDR2 are SEHNR and FQNEAQ (reference sequence). CDR3 length: 13 amino acids. V was shortened by 10 bases and J by 0 bases, with 12 bases between the two germline ends. In DNA form, the CDR3 reads TGTGCCACCCTAACCCGGATGAACACTGAAGCTTTCTTT. Its translation is CATLTRMNTEAFF.

To note about this clone: This same CDR3 is encoded by further DNA sequences in the sample. The rearrangement uses TRBV7-3 and TRBJ2-2; D unclear. CDR3 size: 13 residues. Trimming left V 2 bases short and J 5 bases short, with 6 bases between. Germline V CDR1 and CDR2: SGHTA, FQGTGA. The CDR3 sequence: CASSLLGTGELFF. Written as DNA, the CDR3 is TGTGCCAGCAGCTTACTCGGGACCGGGGAGCTGTTTTTT.

This clone was seen more than once but under ten times. CDR3 bases: TGTGCCAGCAGCACGGACAGGGGAGGAAACACTGAAGCTTTCTTT. Its translation: CASSTDRGGNTEAFF. The V and J genes are TRBV7-9 and TRBJ1-1, with 9 nucleotides matching TRBD1. CDR3 size: 15 residues. Looked up from germline, CDR1 is SEHNR and CDR2 is FQNEAQ (reference sequence). J lost 2 bases, V lost 5 bases, and 6 bases had no gene match. The full variable domain, rest sourced from reference TRBV7-9 and TRBJ1-1, is DTGVSQNPRHKITKRGQNVTFRCDPISEHNRLYWYRQTLGQGPEFLTYFQNEAQLEKSRLLSDRFSAERPKGSFSTLEIQRTEQGDSAMYLCASSTDRGGNTEAFFGQGTRLTVV.

This clone came up once. The chain has TRBV9 and TRBJ1-3; D is uncertain. This CDR3 is 15 amino acids long. The V end was cut by 0 bases, the J end by 0 bases, with 7 bases between. Germline CDR1 reads SGDLS; CDR2 reads YYNGEE. CDR3 in DNA: TGTGCCAGCAGCGTAGAGCAGAGCTCTGGAAACACCATATATTTT. This gives the protein CASSVEQSSGNTIYF.

The chain carries TRBV6-5 and TRBJ1-2; D unresolved. Trimming removed 9 bases at V and 0 bases at J, with 8 bases between. CDR3 length: 12 residues. Germline CDR1 is MNHEY and CDR2 is SVGAGI. The CDR3 nucleotides are TGTGCCAGAGTTTCAGCTAACTATGGCTACACCTTC. Protein sequence: CARVSANYGYTF.

This chain joins TRBV7-8 and TRBJ1-2; D is ambiguous. Germline CDR1 SGHVS, CDR2 FQNEAQ. Trimming left V 0 bases short and J 8 bases short, with 10 bases between. This CDR3 contains 13 residues. CDR3 DNA sequence: TGTGCCAGCAGCTTAGCGCCGGTACAGGGCTACACCTTC. Residues: CASSLAPVQGYTF.

The V and J genes are TRBV29-1 and TRBJ1-2; a weak D match, TRBD1 (5 bases). This CDR3 comprises 13 residues. V lost 3 bases, J lost 4 bases, and 12 bases lay in between. Germline CDR1 is SQVTM and CDR2 is ANQGSEA. DNA for the CDR3: TGCAGCGTTGATCCGCAGGGTGCCTATGGCTACACCTTC. Translated, it gives CSVDPQGAYGYTF.

The rearrangement uses TRBV6-1 and TRBJ2-7; the D call may be TRBD1 or TRBD2 (5 bases each). The CDR3 length is 17 residues. With 1 base removed from V and 2 bases from J, the gap between germline ends came to 18 bases. In germline, CDR1 is MNHNS, CDR2 SASEGT. As DNA, the CDR3 is TGTGCCAGCAGTGAAGAGGGACGATCCTCTCATCCCTACGAGCAGTACTTC. This codes for CASSEEGRSSHPYEQYF.

The rearrangement joins TRBV5-1 to TRBJ1-1, with D possibly TRBD1 on 5 matching bases. The CDR3 spans 14 residues. Trimming took 5 bases from V and 4 from J, leaving 15 bases between them. Germline V gene data show CDR1 as SGHRS and CDR2 as YFSETQ. In DNA, the CDR3 is TGCGCCAGCAGGACAAGCCTTGGGGGCACTGAAGCTTTCTTT. Its translation is CASRTSLGGTEAFF.

The rearrangement links TRBV7-2 to TRBJ1-5; unclear D gene. V was clipped by 0 bases and J by 3 bases, with 12 bases between them. The V gene's germline CDR1 is SGHTA and CDR2 FQGNSA. CDR3 length: 16 amino acids. The CDR3 DNA follows: TGTGCCAGCAGCTTAGCGAGAGTTCCCTTCAATCAGCCCCAGCATTTT. Amino acids: CASSLARVPFNQPQHF. The whole variable domain, filled in from reference TRBV7-2 and TRBJ1-5, reads GAGVSQSPSNKVTEKGKDVELRCDPISGHTALYWYRQSLGQGLEFLIYFQGNSAPDKSGLPSDRFSAERTGGSVSTLTIQRTQQEDSAVYLCASSLARVPFNQPQHFGDGTRLSIL.

The chain couples TRBV20-1 to TRBJ2-5, with D tentatively TRBD1 or TRBD2 (5 bases each). Trimming stripped 3 bases from V and 4 bases from J, with 12 bases between. Germline loops: CDR1 DFQATT, CDR2 SNEGSKA (reference sequence). This CDR3 contains 13 residues. The CDR3 bases are TGCAGTGCTAGTGGGGACCGGGGAGAGACCCAGTACTTC. Residues: CSASGDRGETQYF.

The chain joins TRBV3-1 (or the pseudogene TRBV3-2) to TRBJ1-2; 7 nucleotides align to TRBD1. Germline V CDR1 and CDR2: LGHDT, YNNKEL (reference sequence). J was trimmed by 10 bases and V by 0 bases; bases with no gene match: 11. The CDR3 spans 15 residues. The CDR3 sequence is CASSQDLGTGVAYTF. The CDR3 region has the DNA TGTGCCAGCAGCCAAGATCTTGGAACAGGGGTTGCCTACACCTTC.

DNA of the CDR3: TGTGCCAGCAGCCAAGGCCCCGCCAAAGAGACCCAGTACTTC. Amino acid sequence: CASSQGPAKETQYF. The gene calls are TRBV14 and TRBJ2-5; D gene uncertain. The ends were cut back, 1 base at V and 3 bases at J, with 9 bases in the middle. The length of the CDR3 is 14 residues. Germline loops: CDR1 SGHDN, CDR2 FVKESK.

The genes are TRBV7-9 and TRBJ1-3, with a tentative D call TRBD1 (5 bases). This CDR3 region has 14 residues. Trimming took 5 bases from V and 1 from J, leaving 9 bases between them. CDR1 and CDR2 (germline): SEHNR, FQNEAQ (reference sequence). The CDR3 loop is CASSVGGSGNTIYF. CDR3 nucleotide sequence: TGTGCCAGCAGCGTCGGGGGGTCTGGAAACACCATATATTTT.

A few counts support this clone. The chain joins TRBV30 to TRBJ2-5; D is possibly TRBD1 (6 bases). CDR3 size: 14 residues. Germline V gene data show CDR1 as GTSNPN and CDR2 as SVGIG (reference sequence). Trimming removed 4 bases at V and 0 bases at J, with 12 bases between. The CDR3 DNA is TGTGCCTGGACCAAGGGGGAATACCAAGAGACCCAGTACTTC. Translating it yields CAWTKGEYQETQYF.

The rearrangement links TRBV2 to TRBJ1-6; tentatively, D is TRBD1 (6 bases). The V and J ends lost 6 bases and 7 bases respectively, with 13 bases between them. The V gene's germline CDR1 is SNHLY and CDR2 FYNNEI. The CDR3 has 14 amino acids. CDR3 sequence (DNA): TGTGCCAGCAGAGAGGGGGAGATGAATTCACCCCTCCACTTT. Its translation: CASREGEMNSPLHF.

The chain combines TRBV29-1 with TRBJ1-1; 7 positions match TRBD1. The CDR3 loop spans 13 amino acids. The V gene's germline CDR1 is SQVTM and CDR2 ANQGSEA. V shed 6 bases, J shed 1 base, and the junction held 5 bases outside the gene matches. CDR3 region: CSVKGDRNTEAFF. The CDR3 coding sequence is TGCAGCGTGAAGGGGGACAGGAACACTGAAGCTTTCTTT.

The chain carries TRBV19 and TRBJ2-2, with 7 bases matching TRBD2. The J segment lost 1 base and the V segment lost 3 bases, leaving 8 bases of the junction unmatched. The length of the CDR3 is 17 residues. Looked up from germline, CDR1 is LNHDA and CDR2 is SQIVND (reference sequence). CDR3 coding DNA: TGTGCCAGTAGTATTTCCCGCTCTAGCGGGAACACCGGGGAGCTGTTTTTT. Amino acid sequence: CASSISRSSGNTGELFF.